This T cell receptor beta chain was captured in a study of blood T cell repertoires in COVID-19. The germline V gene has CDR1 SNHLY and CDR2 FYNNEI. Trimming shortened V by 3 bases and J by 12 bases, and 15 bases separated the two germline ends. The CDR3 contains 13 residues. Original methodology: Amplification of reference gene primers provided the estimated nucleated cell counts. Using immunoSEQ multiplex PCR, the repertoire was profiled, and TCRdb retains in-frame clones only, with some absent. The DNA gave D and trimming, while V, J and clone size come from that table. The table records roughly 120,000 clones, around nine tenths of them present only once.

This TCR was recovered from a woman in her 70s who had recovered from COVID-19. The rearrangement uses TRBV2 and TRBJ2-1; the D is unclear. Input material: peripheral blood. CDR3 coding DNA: TGTGCCAGCAGTGATATAAACGCGCGTGCGCAGTTCTTC. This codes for CASSDINARAQFF.